This T cell receptor (beta chain) was sequenced during a study of beta chain features in type 1 diabetes (dated 2018 in TCRdb). Background for the entire study: Patients and healthy donors did not differ in mean age, gender distribution, total cell number or subset yield. A total of 85 million to 140 million sorted cells were examined across all samples, and the number of cells per subset was strongly correlated with RNA yield. The study compared the TCRB repertoires of sorted circulating CD4+ T cell subsets in recently diagnosed type 1 diabetes patients with those in matched healthy donors. Regulatory and stem cell-like memory subsets were isolated from only 8 patients and roughly 8 healthy donors, whereas naive and central memory subsets came from all 30 or so donors. Study-level results and caveats: Shorter templates might have been favored by PCR, but patient and control samples were amplified and corrected together, so both groups would have been affected equally by any skew. Naive, central memory and regulatory TCRB repertoires appeared more similar among patients than among healthy donors. Patients with type 1 diabetes made fewer insertions and deleted more nucleotides at VDJ recombination sites, implying thymic rearrangement abnormalities. HLA sub-analyses involved small numbers of individuals, so any influence of HLA type on TCRB rearrangement remained unresolved. Because cDNA was sequenced instead of genomic DNA, highly expressing activated cells could be over-represented, though the groups showed no difference in activation or CD3 levels. Type 1 diabetes patients showed a moderate but significant shortening of TCRB CDR3 length in all four CD4+ subsets.

In the case of this clone: Its antigen remains unidentified. Base qualities are not at hand, and no much larger clone is one base apart.

From each donor, a single peripheral blood sample of around 120 mL on average was drawn into heparinised tubes. Using a panel that included CD45RO, CCR7, CD25, CD127, CD95 and CD27, naive, central memory, regulatory and stem cell-like memory CD4+ T cells were sorted on a BD FACSAria II. Purity was above 95% for every sorted population. PBMCs were isolated right away by Lymphoprep density gradient centrifugation and were stained directly, without culture. To minimize batch effects, samples were stained and sorted in pairs, one healthy donor with one patient per experiment. The germline V gene yields LGHNA for CDR1 and YSLEER for CDR2. The CDR3 goes from the cysteine to the phenylalanine over 17 residues. Only the CDR3 DNA is retained, 51 bases long and in frame from the first base. Trimmed from V: 3 bases; trimmed from J: 1 base; junction bases lacking a gene match: 5. The entire amount of isolated RNA was reverse transcribed using the High Capacity cDNA Reverse Transcription Kit, so the sequenced TCRB transcripts were expressed ones. Naive, central memory and regulatory T cell samples underwent deep immunoSEQ sequencing, averaging around 4 million total reads per sample. Sorted cells were lysed in RLT buffer, and RNA was extracted using DNase-treated RNeasy Micro or Mini kits according to cell number. Each cell subset was processed separately to prevent cross-contamination, with patient and healthy donor samples processed together. The immunoSEQ multiplex PCR was used to amplify TCRB sequences from cDNA, yielding 87-bp fragments that span the CDR3 region. Amplicons were sequenced on the Illumina HiSeq platform. Turning to the authors' computational methods: PCR bias was corrected computationally using synthetic template baselines, and reads within Hamming distance 2 were collapsed, with unmergeable singletons discarded. Reads were aligned to IMGT to assign V, D and J genes, CDR3 length, and insertions or deletions at six rearrangement sites. Within each subset, clonotype counts were normalized to the number of sorted cells before true diversity and Gini coefficients were calculated with the tcR R package. The overlap coefficient, calculated on TCRB nucleotide sequences, was used to measure repertoire sharing. The clones in this table, taken by TCRdb from immuneACCESS, are in-frame only. Not every clone is retained; where verified, under half of the shortfall comes from an unresolved V gene, and the cause of the rest is unknown. V, J and clone size were drawn from that table, and D and trimming were deduced from the DNA. The sample records about 200,000 clones, 11% of which are singletons. In total, the top ten clones hold roughly 1.4% of the sample.

The rearranged segments are TRBV4-3 and TRBJ2-3, with 12 bases matching TRBD2. This TCR was recovered from a man aged 18 to 29 in good health. Sequencing was performed on central memory CD4+ T cells from blood. The CDR3 corresponds to CASSHAGLAGRTDTQYF. DNA sequence: TGCGCCAGCAGCCACGCGGGACTAGCGGGCCGCACAGATACGCAGTATTTT.